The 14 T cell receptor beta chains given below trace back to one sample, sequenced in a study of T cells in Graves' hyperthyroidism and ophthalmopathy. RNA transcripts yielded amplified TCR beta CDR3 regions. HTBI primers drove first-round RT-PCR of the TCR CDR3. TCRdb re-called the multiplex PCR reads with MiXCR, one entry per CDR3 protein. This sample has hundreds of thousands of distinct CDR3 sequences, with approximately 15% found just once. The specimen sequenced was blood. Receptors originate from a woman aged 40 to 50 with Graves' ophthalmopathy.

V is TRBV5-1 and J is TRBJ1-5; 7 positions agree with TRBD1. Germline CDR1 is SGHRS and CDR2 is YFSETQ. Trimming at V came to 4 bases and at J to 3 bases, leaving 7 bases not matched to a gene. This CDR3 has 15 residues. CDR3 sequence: CASSPSTGINQPQHF. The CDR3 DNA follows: TGCGCCAGCAGCCCATCGACAGGGATCAATCAGCCCCAGCATTTT.

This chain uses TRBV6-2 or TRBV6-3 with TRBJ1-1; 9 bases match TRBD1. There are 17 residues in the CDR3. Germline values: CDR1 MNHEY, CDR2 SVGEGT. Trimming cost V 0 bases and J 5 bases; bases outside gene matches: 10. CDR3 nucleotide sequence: TGTGCCAGCAGTTACTCGAAAAGGGACAGGGTGTCGACTGAAGCTTTCTTT. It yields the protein CASSYSKRDRVSTEAFF.

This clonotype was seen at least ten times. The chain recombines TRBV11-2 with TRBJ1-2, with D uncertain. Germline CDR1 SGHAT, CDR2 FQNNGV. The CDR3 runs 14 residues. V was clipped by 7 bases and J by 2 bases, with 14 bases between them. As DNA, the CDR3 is TGTGCCAGCACTCCCGGCCCCGAAAACTATGGCTACACCTTC. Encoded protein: CASTPGPENYGYTF.

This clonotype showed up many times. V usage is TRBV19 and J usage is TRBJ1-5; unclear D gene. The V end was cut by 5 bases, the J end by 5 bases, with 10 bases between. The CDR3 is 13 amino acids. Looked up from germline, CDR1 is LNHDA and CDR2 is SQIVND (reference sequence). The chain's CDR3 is CASSLFSDQPQHF. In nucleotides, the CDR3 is TGTGCCAGTAGTCTTTTCAGCGATCAGCCCCAGCATTTT.

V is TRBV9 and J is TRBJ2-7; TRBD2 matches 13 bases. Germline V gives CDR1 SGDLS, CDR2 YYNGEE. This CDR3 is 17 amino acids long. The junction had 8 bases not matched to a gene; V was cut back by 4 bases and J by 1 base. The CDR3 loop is CASSPHQGLAGSYEQYF. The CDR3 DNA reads TGTGCCAGCAGCCCGCACCAGGGACTAGCGGGGTCCTACGAGCAGTACTTC.

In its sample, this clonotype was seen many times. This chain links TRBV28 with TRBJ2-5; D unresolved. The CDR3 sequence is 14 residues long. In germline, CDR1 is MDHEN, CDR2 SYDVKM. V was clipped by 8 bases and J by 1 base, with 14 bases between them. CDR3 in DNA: TGTGCCAGCGGGCCCCCAGCGACCCAAGAGACCCAGTACTTC. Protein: CASGPPATQETQYF.

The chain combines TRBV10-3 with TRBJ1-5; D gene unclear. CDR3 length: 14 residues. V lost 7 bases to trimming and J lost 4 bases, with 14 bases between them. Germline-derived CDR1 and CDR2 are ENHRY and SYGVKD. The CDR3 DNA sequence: TGTGCCATCAATGAAGGGCAGCCTAATCAGCCCCAGCATTTT. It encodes CAINEGQPNQPQHF.

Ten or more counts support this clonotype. The CDR3 DNA follows: TGTGCCAGCAGTTATGGGGGAACTCCGAACACCGGGGAGCTGTTTTTT. It encodes CASSYGGTPNTGELFF. The chain employs TRBV6-5 and TRBJ2-2; D might be TRBD1 or TRBD2, each matching 5 bases. CDR1 is MNHEY and CDR2 is SVGAGI in the germline V gene. This CDR3 has 16 residues. V lost 3 bases and J lost 0, with 11 bases in between.

The CDR3 reads CASGLQGTGYYGYTF. CDR3 nucleotides: TGTGCCAGCGGATTGCAGGGGACAGGGTACTATGGCTACACCTTC. V and J are TRBV7-2 and TRBJ1-2; 9 bases align to TRBD1. The germline CDR1 and CDR2 sequences are SGHTA and FQGNSA. The CDR3 runs 15 residues. J lost 3 bases, V lost 8 bases, and 10 bases had no gene match.

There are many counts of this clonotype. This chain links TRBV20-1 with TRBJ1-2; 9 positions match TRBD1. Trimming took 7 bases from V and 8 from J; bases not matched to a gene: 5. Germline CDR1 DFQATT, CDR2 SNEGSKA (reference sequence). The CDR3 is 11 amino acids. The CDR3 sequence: CSGGQGIGYTF. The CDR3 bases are TGCAGTGGCGGACAGGGGATAGGCTACACCTTC.

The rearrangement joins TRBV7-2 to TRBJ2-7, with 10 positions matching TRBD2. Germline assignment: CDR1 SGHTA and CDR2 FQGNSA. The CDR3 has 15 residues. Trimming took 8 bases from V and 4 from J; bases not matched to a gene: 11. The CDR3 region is CASGPAGGLSYEQYF. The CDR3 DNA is TGTGCCAGCGGGCCAGCGGGAGGGTTAAGTTACGAGCAGTACTTC.

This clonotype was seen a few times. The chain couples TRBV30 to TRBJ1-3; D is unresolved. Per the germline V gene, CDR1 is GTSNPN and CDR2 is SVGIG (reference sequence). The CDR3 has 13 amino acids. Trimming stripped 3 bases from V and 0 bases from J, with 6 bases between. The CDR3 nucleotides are TGTGCCTGGAGAAGAAGCTCTGGAAACACCATATATTTT. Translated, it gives CAWRRSSGNTIYF.

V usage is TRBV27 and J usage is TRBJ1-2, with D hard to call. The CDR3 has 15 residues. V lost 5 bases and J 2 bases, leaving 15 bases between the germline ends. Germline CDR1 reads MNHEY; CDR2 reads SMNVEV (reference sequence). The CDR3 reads CASSPGLDTNYGYTF. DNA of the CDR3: TGTGCCAGCAGTCCCGGACTCGACACGAACTATGGCTACACCTTC.

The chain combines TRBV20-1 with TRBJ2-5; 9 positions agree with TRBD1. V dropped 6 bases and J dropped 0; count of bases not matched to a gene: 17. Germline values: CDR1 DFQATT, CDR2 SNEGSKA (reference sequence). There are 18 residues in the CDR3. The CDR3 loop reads CSATSSPSGTGNQETQYF. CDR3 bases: TGCAGTGCCACCAGCTCCCCCTCCGGGACAGGGAACCAAGAGACCCAGTACTTC.